This passage covers 6 T cell receptor beta chains from one sample sequenced in a study of blood T cell repertoires in COVID-19 (TCRdb year 2020). Library method: the immunoSEQ multiplex PCR assay. TCRdb provides this immuneACCESS table in a form limited to in-frame rearrangements. Some clones are lacking; in checked studies, under half of them reflect an unresolved V gene, and why the rest are absent is not known. This sample is represented by about 46,000 clones; 80% to 90% of them were singletons. Together, the top ten hold approximately 14% of the sample. Input material: peripheral blood. The receptors here all came from a human donor in a cohort sampled during active COVID-19. The donor label of this sample is uncertain.

The V and J genes are TRBV11-2 and TRBJ2-5; 9 positions agree with TRBD2. V lost 7 bases to trimming and J lost 2 bases; unmatched junction nucleotides: 11. This CDR3 contains 16 residues. Germline V gene sequence: CDR1 SGHAT, CDR2 FQNNGV. The CDR3, as DNA: TGTGCCAGCAACGGATGGCGGGGGGGATTTCAAGAGACCCAGTACTTC. It specifies CASNGWRGGFQETQYF. The variable domain in full, completed from reference TRBV11-2 and TRBJ2-5, reads EAGVAQSPRYKIIEKRQSVAFWCNPISGHATLYWYQQILGQGPKLLIQFQNNGVVDDSQLPKDRFSAERLKGVDSTLKIQPAKLEDSAVYLCASNGWRGGFQETQYFGPGTRLLVL.

This sequence joins TRBV6-6 and TRBJ1-5, with D possibly matching TRBD1 (5 bases). V was shortened by 6 bases and J by 1 base, with 16 bases between the two germline ends. Germline lookup yields CDR1 MNHNY and CDR2 SVGAGI (reference sequence). This CDR3 comprises 16 residues. CDR3: CASSLDQGLSNQPQHF. The CDR3 DNA sequence: TGTGCCAGCAGCCTTGACCAGGGTCTCAGCAATCAGCCCCAGCATTTT.

This clone was recorded only once. The chain recombines TRBV27 with TRBJ2-7; possible D gene TRBD1, 5 bases. The CDR3 is 16 amino acids. V was trimmed by 4 bases and J by 0 bases, leaving 16 bases between them. The germline V gene encodes CDR1 MNHEY and CDR2 SMNVEV (reference sequence). CDR3 nucleotides: TGTGCCAGCAGTTCCCTAGGGGCCCAGAGCTCCTACGAGCAGTACTTC. This gives the protein CASSSLGAQSSYEQYF.

The chain recombines TRBV10-3 with TRBJ2-1; D is undetermined. Per the germline V gene, CDR1 is ENHRY and CDR2 is SYGVKD. Trimming removed 0 bases from V and 9 bases from J, with 9 bases in between. This CDR3 is 13 amino acids long. CDR3 nucleotide sequence: TGTGCCATCAGTGAGTCTACGGTTACTGAGCAGTTCTTC. Amino acids: CAISESTVTEQFF.

The V and J genes are TRBV28 and TRBJ2-5, with unresolved D. Germline CDR1 and CDR2: MDHEN and SYDVKM. V dropped 5 bases and J dropped 7 bases, with 11 bases sitting between them. CDR3 size: 12 residues. In DNA, the CDR3 is TGTGCCAGCAGTGTCAACAGACGGACCCAGTACTTC. This gives the protein CASSVNRRTQYF.

The chain recombines TRBV6-5 with TRBJ1-5, with D uncertain. This CDR3 is built from 15 residues. Germline CDR1 and CDR2: MNHEY and SVGAGI. V shed 0 bases and J shed 0 bases, with 6 bases lying between them. CDR3 sequence: CASSYSQTSNQPQHF. For the CDR3, the DNA is TGTGCCAGCAGTTACTCACAGACTAGCAATCAGCCCCAGCATTTT.